One and the same sample provided the 26 T cell receptor beta chains below, sequenced in a study of T cells in Graves' hyperthyroidism and ophthalmopathy. TCR beta CDR3 regions were amplified from RNA. A set of HTBI primers served as the primers for a first-round RT-PCR of the TCR CDR3. TCRdb re-called the multiplex PCR reads through MiXCR, storing one row per CDR3 protein. In the table there are 700,000 or so distinct CDR3 sequences, about 14% of which are singletons. The sample taken for sequencing was blood. These receptors all come from a woman between 45 and 65 years old with Graves' ophthalmopathy.

The chain employs TRBV28 and TRBJ2-1, with 15 nucleotides matching TRBD2. The CDR3 is made up of 17 amino acids. The V gene's germline CDR1 is MDHEN and CDR2 SYDVKM. The trim removed 5 bases at V and 5 bases at J, leaving 7 bases unmatched. Written as DNA, the CDR3 is TGTGCCAGCAGTCCCCGGACTAGCGGGAGGGCCAACAATGAGCAGTTCTTC. This translates into CASSPRTSGRANNEQFF.

The genes are TRBV20-1 and TRBJ1-4; TRBD1 might be the D (5 bases). This CDR3 contains 15 residues. The germline CDR1 and CDR2 sequences are DFQATT and SNEGSKA (reference sequence). Deletions cut 5 bases from V and 0 bases from J, with 13 bases between. The CDR3 sequence: CSALPGRTTNEKLFF. CDR3 in DNA: TGCAGTGCTCTCCCGGGACGCACAACTAATGAAAAACTGTTTTTT.

This clonotype was observed many times. The chain joins TRBV2 to TRBJ2-5; 11 bases line up with TRBD2. Unmatched junction bases numbered 9, after V lost 6 bases and J lost 0 bases. Germline-derived CDR1 and CDR2 are SNHLY and FYNNEI. The CDR3 is 17 residues long. The CDR3 nucleotides read TGTGCCAGCAGACGACTAGCGGGACTGGGTGACCAAGAGACCCAGTACTTC. It is translated as CASRRLAGLGDQETQYF.

This clonotype has a handful of counts. The chain has TRBV5-1 and TRBJ2-2, with 12 bases matching TRBD2. This CDR3 contains 16 residues. The ends lost 3 bases at V and 3 bases at J; junction bases unmatched: 3. Germline CDR1 is SGHRS and CDR2 is YFSETQ. CDR3 sequence: CASSYTSGRYTGELFF. The CDR3 nucleotides read TGCGCCAGCAGCTACACTAGCGGGAGGTACACCGGGGAGCTGTTTTTT.

In its sample, this clonotype was seen a few times. V and J are TRBV4-1 and TRBJ2-3; 7 bases are a match to TRBD2. In germline, CDR1 is MGHRA, CDR2 YSYEKL. This CDR3 region has 16 residues. With 2 bases clipped from V and 3 bases from J, the junction kept 8 bases outside the gene matches. The CDR3 bases are TGCGCCAGCAGCCAATTTGGAGGGCGGGGGACAGATACGCAGTATTTT. It is translated as CASSQFGGRGTDTQYF.

As regards this clonotype: A read error is possible here, since a much larger clone lies one base away. The chain uses TRBV6-2 or TRBV6-3 and TRBJ1-1; D gene uncertain. Germline CDR1 is MNHEY and CDR2 is SVGEGT. CDR3 length equals 14 residues. CDR3 in DNA: TGTGCCTGCAGTCAGTTCAGCTGGAACACTGAAGCTTTCTTT. This gives the protein CACSQFSWNTEAFF.

This clonotype was recorded at least ten times. The chain couples TRBV30 to TRBJ2-7; D is uncertain. Germline lookup yields CDR1 GTSNPN and CDR2 SVGIG (reference sequence). The CDR3 length is 14 residues. The germline V and J ends were trimmed by 2 bases and 0 bases, with 11 bases remaining between them. As DNA, the CDR3 is TGTGCCTGGAGTATAACATGGGGCTCCTACGAGCAGTACTTC. Amino acids: CAWSITWGSYEQYF. The full variable domain, rest sourced from reference TRBV30 and TRBJ2-7, is SQTIHQWPATLVQPVGSPLSLECTVEGTSNPNLYWYRQAAGRGLQLLFYSVGIGQISSEVPQNLSASRPQDRQFILSSKKLLLSDSGFYLCAWSITWGSYEQYFGPGTRLTVT.

At least ten counts were recorded for this clonotype. This chain uses TRBV6-2 or TRBV6-3 with TRBJ2-1, with D possibly matching TRBD2 (5 bases). This CDR3 is 12 amino acids long. In germline, CDR1 is MNHEY, CDR2 SVGEGT. V was pared by 6 bases and J by 8 bases, with 11 bases between. The CDR3, as DNA: TGTGCCAGCAGCCAACTAGGCCATGAGCAGTTCTTC. It yields the protein CASSQLGHEQFF.

This clonotype appeared many times. The chain employs TRBV2 and TRBJ2-3; TRBD2 might be the D (6 bases). CDR1 is SNHLY, CDR2 FYNNEI, per germline. V was shortened by 6 bases and J by 0 bases, with 16 bases between the two germline ends. The CDR3 consists of 16 residues. Here the CDR3 reads CASRPEFLASTDTQYF. The CDR3 region has the DNA TGTGCCAGCAGACCGGAGTTCCTAGCGAGCACAGATACGCAGTATTTT. Supplemented by reference TRBV2 and TRBJ2-3, the full variable domain reads EPEVTQTPSHQVTQMGQEVILRCVPISNHLYFYWYRQILGQKVEFLVSFYNNEISEKSEIFDDQFSVERPDGSNFTLKIRSTKLEDSAMYFCASRPEFLASTDTQYFGPGTRLTVL.

The J gene is TRBJ1-5, the V gene TRBV9; the match to TRBD1 covers 11 bases. CDR1 is SGDLS, CDR2 YYNGEE, per germline. Unmatched junction bases numbered 9, after V lost 4 bases and J lost 6 bases. This CDR3 comprises 16 residues. CDR3 region: CASSTGGGQGVQPQHF. The CDR3 DNA reads TGTGCCAGCAGCACAGGGGGGGGACAGGGGGTTCAGCCCCAGCATTTT.

This clonotype was counted many times. The chain is built from TRBV20-1 and TRBJ2-7, with 9 bases identical to TRBD1. Trimming removed 1 base from V and 3 bases from J; junction bases left unmatched: 4. Germline V gives CDR1 DFQATT, CDR2 SNEGSKA (reference sequence). The CDR3 covers 14 residues. This chain's CDR3 is CSARGTGDYYEQYF. In DNA, the CDR3 is TGCAGTGCTAGAGGGACAGGGGATTACTACGAGCAGTACTTC.

This chain joins TRBV9 and TRBJ2-3, with D perhaps given as TRBD1 or TRBD2 (5 bases each). The CDR3 totals 16 residues. The V gene lost 0 bases and the J gene lost 3 bases, with 14 bases spanning the gap. CDR1 and CDR2 from the germline V gene are SGDLS and YYNGEE. DNA of the CDR3: TGTGCCAGCAGCGTAGAAGGGACGGGCACGACAGATACGCAGTATTTT. The encoded protein is CASSVEGTGTTDTQYF.

The chain joins TRBV19 to TRBJ2-1, with D perhaps TRBD2 (6 bases). CDR3 length: 14 amino acids. Germline values: CDR1 LNHDA, CDR2 SQIVND (reference sequence). Trimming removed 6 bases at V and 0 bases at J, with 9 bases between. The DNA of the CDR3 is TGTGCCAGTAGCGGGAGCCTCTCCTACAATGAGCAGTTCTTC. Translated, it gives CASSGSLSYNEQFF.

The gene calls are TRBV15 and TRBJ2-2; 7 bases are a match to TRBD2. The CDR3 runs to 18 residues. Germline V gene lookup returns CDR1 LNHNV and CDR2 YYDKDF (reference sequence). After removal of 0 bases from V and 4 bases from J, the junction contained 11 bases not matched to a gene. CDR3 sequence reads: CATSRDYPGGSSTGELFF. The CDR3, as DNA: TGTGCCACCAGCAGAGATTACCCTGGCGGGAGTAGCACCGGGGAGCTGTTTTTT.

This rearrangement joins TRBV6-2 or TRBV6-3 to TRBJ1-5, with D hard to call. The V and J ends lost 5 bases and 0 bases respectively, with 17 bases between them. The CDR3 covers 17 residues. Germline CDR1 and CDR2: MNHEY and SVGEGT. The CDR3 sequence: CASSPYRPTYSNQPQHF. The CDR3 DNA reads as TGTGCCAGCAGTCCCTACCGACCTACATATAGCAATCAGCCCCAGCATTTT.

This chain joins TRBV28 and TRBJ1-6; D may be TRBD1 (6 bases). The germline V gene has CDR1 MDHEN and CDR2 SYDVKM. The CDR3 has 14 amino acids. V lost 6 bases to trimming and J lost 10 bases, with 16 bases between them. CDR3 amino acids: CASRETGVGSPLHF. The CDR3 region has the DNA TGTGCCAGCAGGGAGACAGGCGTAGGCTCACCCCTCCACTTT.

This clonotype showed up many times. The V gene is TRBV27, the J gene TRBJ2-1; TRBD2 matches 11 bases. The V segment lost 1 base and the J segment 9 bases; nucleotides outside the gene matches: 5. The germline V gene encodes CDR1 MNHEY and CDR2 SMNVEV (reference sequence). This CDR3 is 15 amino acids long. Here the CDR3 reads CASSLLAGGQGEQFF. DNA for the CDR3: TGTGCCAGCAGTTTATTAGCGGGAGGGCAGGGTGAGCAGTTCTTC.

This clonotype appeared many times. The chain has TRBV28 and TRBJ2-7; TRBD2 is a possible D gene (5 bases). CDR1 MDHEN and CDR2 SYDVKM come from the germline V gene. This CDR3 spans 15 amino acids. V lost 4 bases to trimming and J lost 2 bases, with 15 bases between them. The CDR3: CASSWAVGGTYEQYF. The CDR3 nucleotides are TGTGCCAGCAGTTGGGCCGTCGGAGGCACCTACGAGCAGTACTTC.

CDR3 amino acids: CATSRVTLTSGFSYNEQFF. The DNA of the CDR3 is TGTGCCACCAGCAGAGTTACATTGACTAGCGGATTCTCCTACAATGAGCAGTTCTTC. V is TRBV15 and J is TRBJ2-1; 9 nucleotides align to TRBD2. Germline values: CDR1 LNHNV, CDR2 YYDKDF (reference sequence). This CDR3 contains 19 residues. V shed 1 base, J shed 0 bases, and the junction held 10 bases outside the gene matches.

This clonotype appeared many times. The chain carries TRBV20-1 and TRBJ2-5, with TRBD2 matching over 7 bases. Per the germline V gene, CDR1 is DFQATT and CDR2 is SNEGSKA (reference sequence). CDR3 size: 17 residues. V shed 1 base and J 5 bases; nucleotides not matched to a gene: 16. CDR3 sequence reads: CSARGSGWAGVGETQYF. CDR3 sequence (DNA): TGCAGTGCTAGAGGTTCGGGATGGGCGGGAGTAGGGGAGACCCAGTACTTC.

Only a few counts were recorded for this clonotype. The rearrangement uses TRBV20-1 and TRBJ2-1, with 9 bases that match TRBD1. Per germline, CDR1 DFQATT and CDR2 SNEGSKA (reference sequence). The CDR3 has 17 residues. The trim removed 5 bases at V and 0 bases at J, leaving 11 bases unmatched. The CDR3 region has the DNA TGCAGTGCTGGGGGACAGGGTTTGAAAAGCTCCTACAATGAGCAGTTCTTC. It codes for CSAGGQGLKSSYNEQFF.

Many counts were recorded for this clonotype. The genes are TRBV20-1 and TRBJ2-1; TRBD2 aligns across 14 bases. With V trimmed by 0 bases and J by 9 bases, 19 bases remained unmatched. Germline V gives CDR1 DFQATT, CDR2 SNEGSKA (reference sequence). This CDR3 has 20 residues. This CDR3 reads CSARDPIGTSGSYLAGEQFF. CDR3 nucleotides: TGCAGTGCTAGAGACCCAATCGGGACTAGCGGGAGTTATTTGGCGGGTGAGCAGTTCTTC.

This clonotype appeared many times. The chain combines TRBV12-3 or TRBV12-4 with TRBJ2-1; D not certain. The CDR3 sequence is 12 residues long. V was clipped by 0 bases and J by 7 bases, with 4 bases between them. The CDR3 nucleotides are TGTGCCAGCAGTTTAGCGAAGAATGAGCAGTTCTTC. It yields the protein CASSLAKNEQFF.

This clonotype was picked up many times. The chain has TRBV11-1 and TRBJ1-1; D may be TRBD1 (5 bases). This CDR3 has 15 residues. Germline assignment: CDR1 SGHAT and CDR2 FQDESV (reference sequence). The ends were cut back, 7 bases at V and 4 bases at J, with 19 bases in the middle. Here the CDR3 DNA reads TGTGCCAGCACCCCGGGCCGGGGGGAACGCACTGAAGCTTTCTTT. Residues: CASTPGRGERTEAFF.

The chain couples TRBV6-2 or TRBV6-3 to TRBJ2-7; 13 positions match TRBD2. Germline V gives CDR1 MNHEY, CDR2 SVGEGT. The V segment lost 2 bases and the J segment 1 base; nucleotides outside the gene matches: 5. The CDR3 has 17 amino acids. The CDR3 DNA reads as TGTGCCAGCAGTTACAGGGGGACTAGCGGGGCGTCCTACGAGCAGTACTTC. This codes for CASSYRGTSGASYEQYF.

As regards this clonotype: This may stem from a read error, because a much larger clone lies one nucleotide away. The genes are TRBV11-2 and TRBJ2-1; D unresolved. The CDR3 is made up of 15 amino acids. Germline CDR1 and CDR2: SGHAT and FQNNGV. The CDR3 DNA is TGTGCCGGCAGCTTAGGCTCCCTAGGCCGCAATGAGCAGTTCTTC. Translation: CAGSLGSLGRNEQFF.